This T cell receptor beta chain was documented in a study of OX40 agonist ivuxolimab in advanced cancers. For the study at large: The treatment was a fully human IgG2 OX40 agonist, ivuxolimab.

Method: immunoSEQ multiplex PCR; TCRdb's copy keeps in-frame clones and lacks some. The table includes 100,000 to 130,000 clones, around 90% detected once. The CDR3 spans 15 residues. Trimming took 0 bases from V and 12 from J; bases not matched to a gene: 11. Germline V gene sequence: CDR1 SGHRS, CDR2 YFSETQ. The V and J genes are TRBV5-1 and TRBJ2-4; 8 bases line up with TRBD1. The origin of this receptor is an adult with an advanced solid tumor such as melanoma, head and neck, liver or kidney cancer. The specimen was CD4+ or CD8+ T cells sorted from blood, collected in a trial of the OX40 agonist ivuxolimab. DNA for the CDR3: TGCGCCAGCAGCTTGGTAGGACAGGGTGATAACGGTCAGTACTTC. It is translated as CASSLVGQGDNGQYF.